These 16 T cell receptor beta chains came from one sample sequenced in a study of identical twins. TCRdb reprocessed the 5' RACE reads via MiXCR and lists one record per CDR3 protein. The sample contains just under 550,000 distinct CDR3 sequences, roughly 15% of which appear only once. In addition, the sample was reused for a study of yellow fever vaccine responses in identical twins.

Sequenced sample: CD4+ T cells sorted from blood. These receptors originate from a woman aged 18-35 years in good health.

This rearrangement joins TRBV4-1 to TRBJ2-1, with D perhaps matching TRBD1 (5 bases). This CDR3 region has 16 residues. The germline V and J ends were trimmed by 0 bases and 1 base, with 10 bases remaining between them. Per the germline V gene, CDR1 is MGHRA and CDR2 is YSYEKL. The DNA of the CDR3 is TGCGCCAGCAGCCAAGATACAGGTTTATCCTACAATGAGCAGTTCTTC. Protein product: CASSQDTGLSYNEQFF.

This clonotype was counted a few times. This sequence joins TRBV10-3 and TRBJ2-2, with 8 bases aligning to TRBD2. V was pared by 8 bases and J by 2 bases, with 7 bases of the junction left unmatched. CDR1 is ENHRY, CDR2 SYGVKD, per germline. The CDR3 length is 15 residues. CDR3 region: CAIAPGGGNTGELFF. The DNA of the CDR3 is TGTGCCATCGCCCCGGGAGGGGGAAACACCGGGGAGCTGTTTTTT.

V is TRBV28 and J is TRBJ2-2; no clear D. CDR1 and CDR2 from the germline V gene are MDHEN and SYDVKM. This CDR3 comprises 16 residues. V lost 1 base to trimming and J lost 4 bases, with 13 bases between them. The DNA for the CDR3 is TGTGCCAGCAGTTTATTGGAAACGGCAGGCACCGGGGAGCTGTTTTTT. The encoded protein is CASSLLETAGTGELFF.

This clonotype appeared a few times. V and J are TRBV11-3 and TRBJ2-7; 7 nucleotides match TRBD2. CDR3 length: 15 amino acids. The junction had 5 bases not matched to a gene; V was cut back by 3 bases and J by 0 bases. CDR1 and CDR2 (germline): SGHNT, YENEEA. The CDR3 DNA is TGTGCCAGCAGCTTTGCCCTAGCGGTCTCCTACGAGCAGTACTTC. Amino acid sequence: CASSFALAVSYEQYF.

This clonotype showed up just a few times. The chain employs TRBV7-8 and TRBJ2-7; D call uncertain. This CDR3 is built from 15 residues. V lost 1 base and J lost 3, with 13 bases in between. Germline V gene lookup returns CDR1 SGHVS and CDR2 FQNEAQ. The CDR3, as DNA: TGTGCCAGCAGCTTAGTAACTTCGCGCCTCTACGAGCAGTACGTC. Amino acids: CASSLVTSRLYEQYV.

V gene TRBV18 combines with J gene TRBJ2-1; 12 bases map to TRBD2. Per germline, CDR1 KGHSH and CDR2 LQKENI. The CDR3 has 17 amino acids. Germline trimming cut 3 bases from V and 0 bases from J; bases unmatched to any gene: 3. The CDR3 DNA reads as TGTGCCAGCTCACCGACTAGCGGGAGTATCTCCTACAATGAGCAGTTCTTC. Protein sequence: CASSPTSGSISYNEQFF.

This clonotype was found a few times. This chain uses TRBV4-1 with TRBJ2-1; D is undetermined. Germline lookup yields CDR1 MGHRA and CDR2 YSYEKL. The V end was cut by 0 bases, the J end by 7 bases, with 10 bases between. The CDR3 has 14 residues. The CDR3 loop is CASSQDRLENEQFF. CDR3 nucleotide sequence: TGCGCCAGCAGCCAAGATCGGCTCGAAAATGAGCAGTTCTTC.

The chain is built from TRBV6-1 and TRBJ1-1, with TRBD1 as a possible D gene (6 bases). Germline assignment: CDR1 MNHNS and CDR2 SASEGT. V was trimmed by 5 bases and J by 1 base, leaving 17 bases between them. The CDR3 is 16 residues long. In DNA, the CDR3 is TGTGCCAGCAGTCCCCTCTACAGGGAAAGGAACACTGAAGCTTTCTTT. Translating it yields CASSPLYRERNTEAFF.

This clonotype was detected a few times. This CDR3 is CSVAGSREAGEQYF. CDR3 coding DNA: TGCAGCGTTGCAGGATCCAGGGAAGCGGGAGAGCAGTACTTC. The V gene is TRBV29-1, the J gene TRBJ2-7, with TRBD2 matching 7 bases. From germline, CDR1 is SQVTM and CDR2 ANQGSEA. The CDR3 contains 14 residues. Germline trimming cut 4 bases from V and 7 bases from J; bases unmatched to any gene: 13.

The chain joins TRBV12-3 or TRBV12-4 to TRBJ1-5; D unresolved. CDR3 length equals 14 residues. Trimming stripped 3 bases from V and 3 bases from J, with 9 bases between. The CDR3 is CASSLGTINQPQHF. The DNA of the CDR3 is TGTGCCAGCAGTTTGGGCACCATCAATCAGCCCCAGCATTTT.

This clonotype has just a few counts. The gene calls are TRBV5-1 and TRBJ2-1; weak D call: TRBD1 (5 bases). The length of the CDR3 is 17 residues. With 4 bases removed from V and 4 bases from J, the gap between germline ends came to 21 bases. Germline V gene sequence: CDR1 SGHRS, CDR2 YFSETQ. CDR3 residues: CASSPAVGARGYNEQFF. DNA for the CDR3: TGCGCCAGCAGCCCCGCCGTTGGGGCCAGAGGATACAATGAGCAGTTCTTC.

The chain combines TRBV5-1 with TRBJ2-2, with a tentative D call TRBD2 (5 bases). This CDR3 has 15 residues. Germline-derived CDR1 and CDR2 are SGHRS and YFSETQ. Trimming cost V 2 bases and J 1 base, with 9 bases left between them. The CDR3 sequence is CASSLRAENTGELFF. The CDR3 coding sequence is TGCGCCAGCAGCTTACGAGCGGAGAACACCGGGGAGCTGTTTTTT.

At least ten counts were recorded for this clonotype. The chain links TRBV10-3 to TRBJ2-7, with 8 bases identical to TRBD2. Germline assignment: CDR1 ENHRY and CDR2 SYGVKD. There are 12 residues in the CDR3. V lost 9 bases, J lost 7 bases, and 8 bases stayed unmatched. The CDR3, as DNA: TGTGCCATGGGGACTAGGGAAACGGAGCAGTACTTC. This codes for CAMGTRETEQYF.

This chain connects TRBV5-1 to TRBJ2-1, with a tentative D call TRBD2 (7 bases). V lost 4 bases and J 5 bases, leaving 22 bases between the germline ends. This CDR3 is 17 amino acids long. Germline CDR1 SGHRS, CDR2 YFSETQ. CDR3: CASSVPGSGKGDNEQFF. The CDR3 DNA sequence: TGCGCCAGCAGCGTACCGGGGAGCGGGAAGGGGGACAATGAGCAGTTCTTC.

The CDR3 nucleotides are TGCAGTGCCAGGAACCCCGGGACTAGCGGATACGAGCAGTACTTC. Amino acid sequence: CSARNPGTSGYEQYF. The genes are TRBV20-1 and TRBJ2-7; 11 nucleotides align to TRBD2. In germline, CDR1 is DFQATT, CDR2 SNEGSKA (reference sequence). The V gene end was trimmed by 6 bases and the J gene end by 4 bases; junction bases not matched to a gene: 11. The CDR3 covers 15 residues.

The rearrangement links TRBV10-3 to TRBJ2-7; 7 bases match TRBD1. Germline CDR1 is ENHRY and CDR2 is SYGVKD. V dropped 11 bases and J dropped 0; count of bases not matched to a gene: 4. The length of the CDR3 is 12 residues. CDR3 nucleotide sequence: TGTGCCGGGGGACAGTACTCCTACGAGCAGTACTTC. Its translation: CAGGQYSYEQYF.